The entry that follows covers one TCR beta chain sequence. The CDR3 sequence is 14 residues long. Trimming took 7 bases from V and 0 from J, leaving 15 bases between them. Per the germline V gene, CDR1 is SQVTM and CDR2 is ANQGSEA. According to the study, TCR beta libraries were built with iRepertoire HTBI primers and CDR3-region Arm-PCR. Via MiXCR, TCRdb re-called the multiplex PCR reads, giving one row per CDR3 protein. The sample shows approximately 560,000 distinct CDR3 sequences, around 15% of them seen only once. This entry is derived from a study of regulatory T cells in long-lasting Graves disease. This sample's time point: newly diagnosed GD, antithyroid drugs for less than 3 months. PBMCs were the source of the RNA used for TCR sequencing. This sample was also put to use in a study of T cells in Graves' hyperthyroidism and ophthalmopathy.

Source: peripheral blood mononuclear cells (PBMCs), taken at new diagnosis, from a patient treated with antithyroid drugs. V usage is TRBV29-1 and J usage is TRBJ1-2, with D possibly TRBD1 on 6 matching bases. The TCR sequence derives from a man aged 18 to 35 with Graves disease. The CDR3 region has the DNA TGCAGCGCCTCAACGGGACAAGCTAACTATGGCTACACCTTC. Translated: CSASTGQANYGYTF.